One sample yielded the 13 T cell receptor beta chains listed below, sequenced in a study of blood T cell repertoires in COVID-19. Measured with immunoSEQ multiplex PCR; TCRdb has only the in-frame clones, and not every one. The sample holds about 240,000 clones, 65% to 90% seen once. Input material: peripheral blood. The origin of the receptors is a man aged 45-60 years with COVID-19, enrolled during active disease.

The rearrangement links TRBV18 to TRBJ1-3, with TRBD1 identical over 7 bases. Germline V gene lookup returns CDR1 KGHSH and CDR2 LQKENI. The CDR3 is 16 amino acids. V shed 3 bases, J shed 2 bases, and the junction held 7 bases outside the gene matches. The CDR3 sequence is CASSPPGGSTGNTIYF. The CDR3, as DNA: TGTGCCAGCTCACCCCCAGGGGGAAGTACTGGAAACACCATATATTTT.

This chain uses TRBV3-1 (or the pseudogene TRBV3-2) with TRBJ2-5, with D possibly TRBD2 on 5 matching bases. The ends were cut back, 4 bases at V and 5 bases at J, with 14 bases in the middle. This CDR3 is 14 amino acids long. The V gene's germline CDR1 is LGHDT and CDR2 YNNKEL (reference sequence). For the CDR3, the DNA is TGTGCCAGCAGCCGAGGATCACTAGGGGAGACCCAGTACTTC. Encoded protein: CASSRGSLGETQYF.

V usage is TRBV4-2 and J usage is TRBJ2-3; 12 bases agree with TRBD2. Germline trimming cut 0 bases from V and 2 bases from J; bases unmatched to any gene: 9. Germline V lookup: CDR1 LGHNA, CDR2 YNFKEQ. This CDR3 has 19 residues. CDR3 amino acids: CASSQEASGGAPITDTQYF. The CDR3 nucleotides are TGTGCCAGCAGCCAAGAAGCTAGCGGGGGGGCCCCAATCACAGATACGCAGTATTTT.

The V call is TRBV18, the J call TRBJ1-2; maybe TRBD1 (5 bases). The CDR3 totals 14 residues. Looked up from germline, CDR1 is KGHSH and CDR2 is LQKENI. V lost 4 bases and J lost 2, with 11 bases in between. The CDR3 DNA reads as TGTGCCAGCTCACGGGGGGGTATCAACTATGGCTACACCTTC. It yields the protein CASSRGGINYGYTF.

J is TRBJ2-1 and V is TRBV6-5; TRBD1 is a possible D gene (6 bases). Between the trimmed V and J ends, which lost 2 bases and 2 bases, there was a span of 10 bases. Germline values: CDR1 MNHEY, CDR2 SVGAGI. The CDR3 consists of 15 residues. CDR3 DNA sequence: TGTGCCAGCAGTTACGCAGGACAGCCCTACAATGAGCAGTTCTTC. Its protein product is CASSYAGQPYNEQFF.

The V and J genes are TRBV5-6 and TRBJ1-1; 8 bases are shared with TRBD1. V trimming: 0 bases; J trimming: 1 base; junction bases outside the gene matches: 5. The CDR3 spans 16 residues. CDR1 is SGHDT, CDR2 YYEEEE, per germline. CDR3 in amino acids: CASSLAPTGANTEAFF. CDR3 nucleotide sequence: TGTGCCAGCAGCTTGGCACCGACAGGGGCGAACACTGAAGCTTTCTTT.

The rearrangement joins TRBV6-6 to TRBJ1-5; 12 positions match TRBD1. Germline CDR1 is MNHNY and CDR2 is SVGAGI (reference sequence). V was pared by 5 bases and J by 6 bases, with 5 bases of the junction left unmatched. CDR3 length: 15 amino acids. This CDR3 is CASSPRDRGPQPQHF. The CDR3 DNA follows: TGTGCCAGCAGTCCCCGGGACAGGGGGCCTCAGCCCCAGCATTTT.

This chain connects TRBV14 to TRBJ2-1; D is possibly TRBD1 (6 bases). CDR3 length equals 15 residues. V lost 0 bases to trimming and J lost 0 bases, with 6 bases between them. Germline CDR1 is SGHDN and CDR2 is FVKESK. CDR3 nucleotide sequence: TGTGCCAGCAGCCAAGACAGGGGCTCCTACAATGAGCAGTTCTTC. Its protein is CASSQDRGSYNEQFF.

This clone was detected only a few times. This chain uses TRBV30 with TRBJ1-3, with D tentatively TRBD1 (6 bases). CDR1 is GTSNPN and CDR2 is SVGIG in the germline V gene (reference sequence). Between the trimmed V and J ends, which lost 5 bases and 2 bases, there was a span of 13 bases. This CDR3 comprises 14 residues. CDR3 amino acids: CAWAEGETGNTIYF. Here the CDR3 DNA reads TGTGCCTGGGCCGAGGGGGAAACTGGAAACACCATATATTTT.

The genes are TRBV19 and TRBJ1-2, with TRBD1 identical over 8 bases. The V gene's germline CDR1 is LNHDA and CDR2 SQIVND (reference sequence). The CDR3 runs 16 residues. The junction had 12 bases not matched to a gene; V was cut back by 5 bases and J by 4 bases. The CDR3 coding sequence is TGTGCCAGTAGTGACATGGACAGGGAAAACCTCTATGGCTACACCTTC. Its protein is CASSDMDRENLYGYTF.

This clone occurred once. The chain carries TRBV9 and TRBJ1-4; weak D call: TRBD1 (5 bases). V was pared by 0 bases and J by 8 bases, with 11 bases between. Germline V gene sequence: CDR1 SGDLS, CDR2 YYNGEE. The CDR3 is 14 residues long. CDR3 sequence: CASSVAEGREKLFF. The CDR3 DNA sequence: TGTGCCAGCAGCGTAGCCGAGGGGAGGGAAAAACTGTTTTTT.

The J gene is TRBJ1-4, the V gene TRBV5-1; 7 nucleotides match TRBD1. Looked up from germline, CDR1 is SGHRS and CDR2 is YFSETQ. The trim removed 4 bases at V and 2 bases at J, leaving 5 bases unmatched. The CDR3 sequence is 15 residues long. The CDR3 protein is CASSTTGRTNEKLFF. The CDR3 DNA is TGCGCCAGCAGCACGACAGGGCGGACTAATGAAAAACTGTTTTTT.

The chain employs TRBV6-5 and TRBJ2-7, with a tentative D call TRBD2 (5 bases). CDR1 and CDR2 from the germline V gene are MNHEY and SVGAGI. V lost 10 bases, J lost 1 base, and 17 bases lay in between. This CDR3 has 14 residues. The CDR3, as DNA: TGTGCCACATGGACTCCCGGCGGGTCCTACGAGCAGTACTTC. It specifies CATWTPGGSYEQYF.